The 21 T cell receptor beta chains below were found in one sample sequenced in a study of blood T cell repertoires in COVID-19. Assay used: immunoSEQ multiplex PCR; TCRdb lists only in-frame clones, some missing. This table holds 99,000 or so clones, about four fifths found once. The sequencing sample was made of peripheral blood. These receptor sequences come from a man between 65 and 85 years old with active or convalescent COVID-19.

The chain links TRBV18 to TRBJ2-5; D possibly corresponds to TRBD1 (6 bases). Germline V lookup: CDR1 KGHSH, CDR2 LQKENI. Trimming pared 3 bases from V and 1 base from J, leaving 9 bases between. The CDR3 is made up of 14 amino acids. The CDR3 coding sequence is TGTGCCAGCTCACCGGACAGCGGCCAAGAGACCCAGTACTTC. This sequence encodes CASSPDSGQETQYF.

CDR3 in amino acids: CASSYSQGASGNLRSYTF. The CDR3 DNA follows: TGTGCCAGCAGTTACTCTCAGGGGGCCAGTGGGAACCTAAGAAGCTACACCTTC. The rearrangement joins TRBV6-2 or TRBV6-3 to TRBJ1-2; 8 bases align to TRBD1. Germline lookup yields CDR1 MNHEY and CDR2 SVGEGT. CDR3 length: 18 residues. The junction had 18 bases not matched to a gene; V was cut back by 0 bases and J by 9 bases.

The chain joins TRBV7-8 to TRBJ2-2; TRBD1 agrees at 8 bases. Germline lookup yields CDR1 SGHVS and CDR2 FQNEAQ. This CDR3 contains 15 residues. Trimming took 4 bases from V and 4 from J; bases not matched to a gene: 5. CDR3 in DNA: TGTGCCAGCAGCTCAAGGACAGGGAGCACCGGGGAGCTGTTTTTT. Protein: CASSSRTGSTGELFF. Variable domain in full (rest from reference TRBV7-8 and TRBJ2-2): GAGVSQSPRYKVAKRGQDVALRCDPISGHVSLFWYQQALGQGPEFLTYFQNEAQLDKSGLPSDRFFAERPEGSVSTLKIQRTQQEDSAVYLCASSSRTGSTGELFFGEGSRLTVL.

The rearrangement joins TRBV7-3 to TRBJ1-3; the D is unclear. From germline, CDR1 is SGHTA and CDR2 FQGTGA. This CDR3 has 15 residues. V lost 2 bases and J 0 bases, leaving 8 bases between the germline ends. CDR3 DNA: TGTGCCAGCAGCTTAGGGCCGAACTCTGGAAACACCATATATTTT. Its translation is CASSLGPNSGNTIYF.

The CDR3 region has the DNA TGTGCCAGCTCAGAGCTTAACGAGCAGTACTTC. Its protein is CASSELNEQYF. This chain joins TRBV18 and TRBJ2-7; D unclear. Trimming shortened V by 5 bases and J by 5 bases, and 7 bases separated the two germline ends. Germline V lookup: CDR1 KGHSH, CDR2 LQKENI. The CDR3 extends over 11 amino acids.

The CDR3 protein is CASSSLTGSGANVLTF. The CDR3 bases are TGCGCCAGCAGCTCCCTGACAGGTTCTGGGGCCAACGTCCTGACTTTC. The genes are TRBV5-1 and TRBJ2-6, with a tentative D call TRBD1 (6 bases). The ends were cut back, 3 bases at V and 1 base at J, with 11 bases in the middle. Per germline, CDR1 SGHRS and CDR2 YFSETQ. This CDR3 spans 16 amino acids.

V is TRBV7-9 and J is TRBJ2-1; 9 bases match TRBD1. Germline V lookup: CDR1 SEHNR, CDR2 FQNEAQ (reference sequence). The CDR3 runs to 15 residues. The ends lost 5 bases at V and 7 bases at J; junction bases unmatched: 9. The CDR3 DNA is TGTGCCAGCAGCCCCTCGGGACAGGGAGTAAATGAGCAGTTCTTC. It encodes CASSPSGQGVNEQFF. Drawing the rest from reference TRBV7-9 and TRBJ2-1, the complete variable domain is DTGVSQNPRHKITKRGQNVTFRCDPISEHNRLYWYRQTLGQGPEFLTYFQNEAQLEKSRLLSDRFSAERPKGSFSTLEIQRTEQGDSAMYLCASSPSGQGVNEQFFGPGTRLTVL.

The V and J genes are TRBV5-1 and TRBJ2-2; 9 nucleotides agree with TRBD1. This CDR3 region has 14 residues. Losses at the gene ends were 4 bases for V and 6 bases for J; bases not matched to a gene: 4. Per the germline V gene, CDR1 is SGHRS and CDR2 is YFSETQ. The CDR3 loop is CASSKGTGPGELFF. The CDR3 region has the DNA TGCGCCAGCAGCAAAGGGACAGGGCCCGGGGAGCTGTTTTTT.

The J gene is TRBJ2-1, the V gene TRBV3-1 (or the pseudogene TRBV3-2); 9 positions agree with TRBD1. Losses at the gene ends were 0 bases for V and 6 bases for J; bases not matched to a gene: 12. The CDR3 is 18 residues long. Germline V lookup: CDR1 LGHDT, CDR2 YNNKEL (reference sequence). The CDR3 DNA reads as TGTGCCAGCAGCCAAGATCCCGCAGCGACAGGGGGAGTCAATGAGCAGTTCTTC. Residues: CASSQDPAATGGVNEQFF.

V usage is TRBV3-1 (or the pseudogene TRBV3-2) and J usage is TRBJ1-2, with TRBD1 identical over 10 bases. The V and J ends lost 3 bases and 8 bases, in that order; junction bases with no gene match: 6. The CDR3 length is 14 residues. Germline lookup yields CDR1 LGHDT and CDR2 YNNKEL (reference sequence). The chain's CDR3 is CASSQADRGYGYTF. Written as DNA, the CDR3 is TGTGCCAGCAGCCAGGCGGACAGGGGGTACGGCTACACCTTC.

The rearrangement joins TRBV2 to TRBJ1-2, with D maybe TRBD1 (6 bases). Trimming pared 6 bases from V and 2 bases from J, leaving 10 bases between. This CDR3 contains 13 residues. Germline V lookup: CDR1 SNHLY, CDR2 FYNNEI. The CDR3 DNA reads as TGTGCCAGCAGGGACAGATTAAACTATGGCTACACCTTC. It specifies CASRDRLNYGYTF.

V usage is TRBV6-2 or TRBV6-3 and J usage is TRBJ1-6; D is unclear. Germline V gives CDR1 MNHEY, CDR2 SVGEGT. The CDR3 is 18 residues long. Between the trimmed V and J ends, which lost 2 bases and 0 bases, there was a span of 14 bases. The CDR3 bases are TGTGCCAGCAGTTACGGCGGAGCAAAGAGCTCCTATAATTCACCCCTCCACTTT. Protein: CASSYGGAKSSYNSPLHF.

This sequence joins TRBV5-4 and TRBJ2-7, with TRBD1 matching over 9 bases. Germline-derived CDR1 and CDR2 are SGHNT and YYREEE (reference sequence). The J segment lost 3 bases and the V segment lost 4 bases, leaving 5 bases of the junction unmatched. CDR3 length equals 14 residues. The CDR3 DNA is TGTGCCAGCAGCCCGGACAGGGGTGACTACGAGCAGTACTTC. Protein: CASSPDRGDYEQYF.

This clone was counted a few times. This chain connects TRBV19 to TRBJ1-6, with 10 bases matching TRBD1. The junction had 4 bases not matched to a gene; V was cut back by 4 bases and J by 7 bases. Germline values: CDR1 LNHDA, CDR2 SQIVND (reference sequence). This CDR3 region has 15 residues. The CDR3 DNA reads as TGTGCCAGTAGTAGATCGGGACAGGGGAATTCACCCCTCCACTTT. Residues: CASSRSGQGNSPLHF. The full variable domain, in which reference TRBV19 and TRBJ1-6 provide the parts outside the CDR3, is DGGITQSPKYLFRKEGQNVTLSCEQNLNHDAMYWYRQDPGQGLRLIYYSQIVNDFQKGDIAEGYSVSREKKESFPLTVTSAQKNPTAFYLCASSRSGQGNSPLHFGNGTRLTVT.

This chain connects TRBV5-1 to TRBJ2-3; 8 bases match TRBD2. Unmatched junction bases numbered 7, after V lost 4 bases and J lost 6 bases. Germline CDR1 is SGHRS and CDR2 is YFSETQ. The CDR3 covers 14 residues. As DNA, the CDR3 is TGCGCCAGCAGCCACGGGACTAGACCCGATACGCAGTATTTT. It encodes CASSHGTRPDTQYF.

V usage is TRBV2 and J usage is TRBJ1-2; 9 bases match TRBD1. V was pared by 1 base and J by 6 bases, with 12 bases of the junction left unmatched. This CDR3 comprises 17 residues. Germline values: CDR1 SNHLY, CDR2 FYNNEI. This CDR3 reads CASSEEGTGWLYDGYTF. CDR3 bases: TGTGCCAGCAGTGAAGAGGGGACAGGGTGGCTCTATGATGGCTACACCTTC.

The chain combines TRBV3-1 (or the pseudogene TRBV3-2) with TRBJ2-5, with 9 bases that match TRBD2. The CDR3 runs to 15 residues. Germline assignment: CDR1 LGHDT and CDR2 YNNKEL (reference sequence). V lost 6 bases to trimming and J lost 4 bases; unmatched junction nucleotides: 9. CDR3 nucleotide sequence: TGTGCCAGCAGGGGAGGCGCGGGGGGGCTAGAGACCCAGTACTTC. It is translated as CASRGGAGGLETQYF.

The rearrangement uses TRBV3-1 (or the pseudogene TRBV3-2) and TRBJ2-5; D gene uncertain. From germline, CDR1 is LGHDT and CDR2 YNNKEL (reference sequence). V lost 8 bases and J 5 bases, leaving 12 bases between the germline ends. The CDR3 length is 12 residues. CDR3 residues: CASGHLDETQYF. The CDR3 DNA sequence: TGTGCCAGCGGGCACCTCGACGAGACCCAGTACTTC.

The J gene is TRBJ1-1, the V gene TRBV28; 10 nucleotides agree with TRBD1. The CDR3 has 14 residues. V trimming: 6 bases; J trimming: 3 bases; junction bases outside the gene matches: 4. Germline CDR1 is MDHEN and CDR2 is SYDVKM. The CDR3 region has the DNA TGTGCCAGCAGCTCGACAGGGGGCGACACTGAAGCTTTCTTT. It translates to CASSSTGGDTEAFF.

This clone was recorded only once. This chain connects TRBV30 to TRBJ2-1; 8 bases line up with TRBD1. Germline V gene lookup returns CDR1 GTSNPN and CDR2 SVGIG (reference sequence). Germline trimming cut 1 base from V and 9 bases from J; bases unmatched to any gene: 5. The CDR3 loop spans 13 amino acids. In nucleotides, the CDR3 is TGTGCCTGGAGTGGACAGGGGAGTGGTGAGCAGTTCTTC. This codes for CAWSGQGSGEQFF. The full variable domain, completed using reference TRBV30 and TRBJ2-1, is SQTIHQWPATLVQPVGSPLSLECTVEGTSNPNLYWYRQAAGRGLQLLFYSVGIGQISSEVPQNLSASRPQDRQFILSSKKLLLSDSGFYLCAWSGQGSGEQFFGPGTRLTVL.

To note about this clone: Other DNA sequences in this sample translate to the same CDR3. The V gene is TRBV27, the J gene TRBJ2-5, with TRBD1 identical over 7 bases. J gave up 1 base and V 6 bases, and 5 bases lay outside the gene matches. CDR1 and CDR2 (germline): MNHEY, SMNVEV (reference sequence). CDR3 size: 14 residues. In DNA form, the CDR3 reads TGTGCCAGCAGCCGTACAGGGGCCCAAGAGACCCAGTACTTC. This translates into CASSRTGAQETQYF.